This T cell receptor (beta chain) was sequenced in a study of CD8 T cells in ankylosing spondylitis. The TCR beta libraries were generated through quantitative 5'-RACE incorporating molecular barcodes. TCRdb ran MiXCR on the 5' RACE reads and lists one entry per CDR3 protein. This sample has approximately 400,000 distinct CDR3 sequences, with 15% to 20% found just once. Study observations and caveats: As reported, disease-linked clones showed significant enrichment in matched ankylosing spondylitis synovial fluid. Blood of patients with ankylosing spondylitis appeared to be characterized by a TCR beta motif of about eight highly homologous variants.

This clonotype occurred many times. Antigen unknown. The sequenced sample was blood, either unsorted or a sorted T cell fraction (not recorded which). The clonotype comes from a male donor with ankylosing spondylitis.

The CDR3 loop is CASSEWGRAYEQYF. CDR3 nucleotide sequence: TGTGCCAGCAGTGAATGGGGGAGAGCCTACGAGCAGTACTTC. V gene TRBV2 combines with J gene TRBJ2-7; D is tentatively TRBD1 or TRBD2 (5 bases each). Germline CDR1 and CDR2: SNHLY and FYNNEI. The CDR3 contains 14 residues. V was clipped by 2 bases and J by 2 bases, with 10 bases between them.